Listed below are T cell receptor beta chains from one sample, sequenced in a study of T cells in Graves' hyperthyroidism and ophthalmopathy. TCRdb ran MiXCR on the multiplex PCR reads and lists one entry per CDR3 protein. The repertoire holds about 590,000 distinct CDR3 sequences, with 15% to 18% as singletons. The specimen sequenced was blood. These TCRs come from a woman under 40 with Graves' hyperthyroidism. Each CDR3 is given without its conserved first and last residue.

TRBV30 | 8 | AWSLDTQY
TRBV10-3 | 11 | AISERGNEKLF
TRBV11-2 | 9 | ASSLAGLHT
TRBV6-2/TRBV6-3 | 11 | ASSYPGSYEQY
TRBV27 | 12 | ASRGDRGVYGYT
TRBV7-2 | 14 | ASSLAQGSLFTEAF
TRBV2 | 12 | ASTREPSGQPQH
TRBV11-2 | 10 | ASSPQLGEAF
TRBV2 | 10 | ASRRRGDTQY
TRBV5-1 | 13 | ASSLGLAGYTEAF
TRBV20-1 | 11 | SATSPDPGKLF
TRBV19 | 11 | ASSIPGTPPFD
TRBV7-2 | 15 | ASSLVGGQGEGGELF
TRBV7-8 | 11 | ASSTGQAYEQF
TRBV2 | 11 | ASSEAERQPQH
TRBV12-3/TRBV12-4 | 12 | ASRPTSGRNEQF
TRBV19 | 10 | ASTDRNYEQY